The 13 T cell receptor beta chains below come from one sample, sequenced in a study of blood T cell repertoires in COVID-19. Repertoires were generated with immunoSEQ multiplex PCR, while TCRdb's copy carries only in-frame clones and drops some. The repertoire holds about 53,000 clones, with just under 90% as singletons. The sample consisted of peripheral blood. The origin of the receptors is a man aged 45 to 65 with acute or convalescent COVID-19.

The chain uses TRBV15 and TRBJ1-1, with D unclear. The CDR3 loop spans 14 amino acids. The germline V gene has CDR1 LNHNV and CDR2 YYDKDF (reference sequence). V lost 1 base and J 2 bases, leaving 8 bases between the germline ends. The DNA of the CDR3 is TGTGCCACCAGCAGAGGCGGGCCCAACACTGAAGCTTTCTTT. This gives the protein CATSRGGPNTEAFF.

The rearrangement joins TRBV5-6 to TRBJ1-2; tentative D call: TRBD1 (5 bases). Trimming took off 0 bases at V and 0 bases at J, with 12 bases between the two ends. The CDR3 contains 16 residues. The germline CDR1 and CDR2 sequences are SGHDT and YYEEEE. CDR3 protein: CASSLALGQANYGYTF. CDR3 DNA: TGTGCCAGCAGCTTGGCCCTGGGGCAAGCTAACTATGGCTACACCTTC.

For the CDR3, the DNA is TGTGCCAGCAGCTTCGACAGCTCTCTGGGAAACACCATATATTTT. This translates into CASSFDSSLGNTIYF. The V gene is TRBV7-2, the J gene TRBJ1-3; tentatively, D is TRBD1 (5 bases). The germline V gene encodes CDR1 SGHTA and CDR2 FQGNSA. Deletions cut 3 bases from V and 4 bases from J, with 13 bases between. The CDR3 covers 15 residues.

V and J are TRBV19 and TRBJ1-2, with a weak D call TRBD1 (6 bases). This CDR3 spans 15 amino acids. The V end was cut by 7 bases, the J end by 6 bases, with 21 bases between. Germline values: CDR1 LNHDA, CDR2 SQIVND (reference sequence). The CDR3 sequence: CASTLYPGVGDGYTF. The DNA of the CDR3 is TGTGCCAGTACCCTATACCCAGGGGTGGGGGATGGCTACACCTTC.

The rearrangement links TRBV11-2 to TRBJ2-3, with D hard to call. CDR1 is SGHAT, CDR2 FQNNGV, per germline. CDR3 length equals 13 residues. Trimming pared 6 bases from V and 0 bases from J, leaving 7 bases between. Here the CDR3 DNA reads TGTGCCAGCAGACATCCTAGCACAGATACGCAGTATTTT. Amino acid sequence: CASRHPSTDTQYF.

This clone was observed a single time. The V gene is TRBV19, the J gene TRBJ2-1; D not resolved. This CDR3 has 15 residues. V was clipped by 5 bases and J by 0 bases, with 11 bases between them. Germline loops: CDR1 LNHDA, CDR2 SQIVND (reference sequence). CDR3 DNA: TGTGCCAGTAGTGCCCTCGGTGGCTCCTACAATGAGCAGTTCTTC. It specifies CASSALGGSYNEQFF.

V gene TRBV13 combines with J gene TRBJ2-5; 8 bases are shared with TRBD2. The CDR3 spans 16 residues. CDR1 and CDR2 from the germline V gene are PRHDT and FYEKMQ (reference sequence). V was pared by 1 base and J by 4 bases, with 8 bases of the junction left unmatched. DNA of the CDR3: TGTGCCAGCAGCTTAGAGTATCTGAGCGGGAGAGAGACCCAGTACTTC. Translation: CASSLEYLSGRETQYF.

This clone was seen once. The CDR3 reads CASSLAGQGGDEKLFF. The CDR3 DNA follows: TGTGCCAGCAGCTTAGCGGGACAGGGGGGAGATGAAAAACTGTTTTTT. The genes are TRBV7-2 and TRBJ1-4, with 11 positions matching TRBD1. Per germline, CDR1 SGHTA and CDR2 FQGNSA. The CDR3 is made up of 16 amino acids. The V segment lost 0 bases and the J segment 6 bases; nucleotides outside the gene matches: 3.

V gene TRBV9 combines with J gene TRBJ2-1; D is ambiguous. Germline V CDR1 and CDR2: SGDLS, YYNGEE. Between the trimmed V and J ends, which lost 0 bases and 5 bases, there was a span of 15 bases. The CDR3 runs 16 residues. The CDR3 here is CASSVVARSPHNEQFF. CDR3 in DNA: TGTGCCAGCAGCGTAGTCGCGAGATCCCCCCACAATGAGCAGTTCTTC.

The chain is built from TRBV5-1 and TRBJ2-7; TRBD2 matches at 7 bases. This CDR3 contains 17 residues. Germline V gives CDR1 SGHRS, CDR2 YFSETQ. The ends lost 3 bases at V and 2 bases at J; junction bases unmatched: 14. CDR3 sequence: CASSYAVPGLLTYEQYF. The CDR3 DNA reads TGCGCCAGCAGCTACGCTGTACCGGGACTACTCACCTACGAGCAGTACTTC.

V usage is TRBV5-6 and J usage is TRBJ1-6; TRBD1 matches at 8 bases. The CDR3 consists of 17 residues. J lost 0 bases, V lost 4 bases, and 6 bases had no gene match. CDR1 is SGHDT, CDR2 YYEEEE, per germline. CDR3 nucleotide sequence: TGTGCCAGCAGCCTGGGACAGGTTAGCTCCTATAATTCACCCCTCCACTTT. Its translation: CASSLGQVSSYNSPLHF.

The genes are TRBV19 and TRBJ1-5, with D perhaps TRBD1 (5 bases). The CDR3 contains 13 residues. CDR1 and CDR2 from the germline V gene are LNHDA and SQIVND (reference sequence). Trimming removed 6 bases at V and 3 bases at J, with 9 bases between. CDR3 in amino acids: CASSQGLNQPQHF. In DNA, the CDR3 is TGTGCCAGTAGCCAGGGCCTCAATCAGCCCCAGCATTTT.

This clone was observed a few times. This chain joins TRBV6-2 or TRBV6-3 and TRBJ1-2; no clear D gene. Germline lookup yields CDR1 MNHEY and CDR2 SVGEGT. The CDR3 loop spans 15 amino acids. The germline V and J ends were trimmed by 0 bases and 3 bases, with 11 bases remaining between them. The DNA for the CDR3 is TGTGCCAGCAGTTACTCGGTTTCCCGGGACTATGGCTACACCTTC. It specifies CASSYSVSRDYGYTF.